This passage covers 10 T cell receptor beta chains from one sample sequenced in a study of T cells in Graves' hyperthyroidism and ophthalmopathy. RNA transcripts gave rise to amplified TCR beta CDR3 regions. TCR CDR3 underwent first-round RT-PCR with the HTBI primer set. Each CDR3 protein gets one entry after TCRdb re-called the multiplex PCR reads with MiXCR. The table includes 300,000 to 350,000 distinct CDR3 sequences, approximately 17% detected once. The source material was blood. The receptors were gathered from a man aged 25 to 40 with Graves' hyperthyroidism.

CDR3 protein: CASSRAGTESYEQYF. The CDR3 DNA follows: TGTGCCAGCTCGCGCGCCGGGACAGAATCCTACGAGCAGTACTTC. The chain recombines TRBV18 with TRBJ2-7; 7 bases are shared with TRBD1. Trimming at V came to 6 bases and at J to 1 base, leaving 9 bases not matched to a gene. The CDR3 has 15 residues. Germline CDR1 reads KGHSH; CDR2 reads LQKENI. The whole variable domain, remainder taken from reference TRBV18 and TRBJ2-7, is NAGVMQNPRHLVRRRGQEARLRCSPMKGHSHVYWYRQLPEEGLKFMVYLQKENIIDESGMPKERFSAEFPKEGPSILRIQQVVRGDSAAYFCASSRAGTESYEQYFGPGTRLTVT.

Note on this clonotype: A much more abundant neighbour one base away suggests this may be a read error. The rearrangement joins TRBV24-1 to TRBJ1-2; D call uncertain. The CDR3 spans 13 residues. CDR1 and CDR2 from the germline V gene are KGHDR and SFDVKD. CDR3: CATSEEHHYGNTF. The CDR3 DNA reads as TGTGCCACCAGTGAAGAACACCACTATGGCAACACCTTC.

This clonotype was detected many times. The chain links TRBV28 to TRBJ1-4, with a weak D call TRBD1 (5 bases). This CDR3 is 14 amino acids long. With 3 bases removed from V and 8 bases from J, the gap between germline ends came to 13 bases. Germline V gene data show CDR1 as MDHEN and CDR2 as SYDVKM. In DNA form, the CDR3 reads TGTGCCAGCAGTTTGCCCGGGGCCCAAGAAAAACTGTTTTTT. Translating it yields CASSLPGAQEKLFF.

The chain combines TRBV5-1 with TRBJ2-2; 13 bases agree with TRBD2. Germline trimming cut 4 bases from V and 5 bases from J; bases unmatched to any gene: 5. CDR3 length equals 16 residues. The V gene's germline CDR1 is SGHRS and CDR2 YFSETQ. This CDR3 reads CASSIGLAGETGELFF. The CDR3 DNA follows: TGCGCCAGCAGCATCGGACTAGCGGGAGAAACCGGGGAGCTGTTTTTT.

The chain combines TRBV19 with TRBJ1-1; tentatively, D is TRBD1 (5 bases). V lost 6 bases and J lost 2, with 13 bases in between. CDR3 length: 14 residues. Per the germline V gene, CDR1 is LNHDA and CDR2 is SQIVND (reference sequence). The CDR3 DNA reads TGTGCCAGTAGGGCGACAGAAAGAAACACTGAAGCTTTCTTT. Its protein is CASRATERNTEAFF.

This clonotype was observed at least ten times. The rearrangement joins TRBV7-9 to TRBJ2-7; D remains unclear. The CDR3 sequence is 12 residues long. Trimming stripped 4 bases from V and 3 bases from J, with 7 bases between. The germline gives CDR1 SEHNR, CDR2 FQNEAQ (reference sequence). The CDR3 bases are TGTGCCAGCAGCTCACTCGACTACGAGCAGTACTTC. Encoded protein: CASSSLDYEQYF. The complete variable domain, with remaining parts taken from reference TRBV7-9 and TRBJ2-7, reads DTGVSQNPRHKITKRGQNVTFRCDPISEHNRLYWYRQTLGQGPEFLTYFQNEAQLEKSRLLSDRFSAERPKGSFSTLEIQRTEQGDSAMYLCASSSLDYEQYFGPGTRLTVT.

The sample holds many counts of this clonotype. The CDR3 region has the DNA TGTGCCAGCAGCTTCGCGGGGGCTCCTAGCTCCTACAATGAGCAGTTCTTC. Protein: CASSFAGAPSSYNEQFF. The V call is TRBV11-1, the J call TRBJ2-1, with D possibly being TRBD2 (7 bases). V was cut by 3 bases and J by 0 bases, with 15 bases left in between. The CDR3 has 17 residues. The V gene's germline CDR1 is SGHAT and CDR2 FQDESV (reference sequence).

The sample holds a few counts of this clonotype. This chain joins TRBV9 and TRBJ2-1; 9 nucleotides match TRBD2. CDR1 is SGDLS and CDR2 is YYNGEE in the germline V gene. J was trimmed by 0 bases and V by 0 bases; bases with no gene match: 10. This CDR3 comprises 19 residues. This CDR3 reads CASSVESTNSGGSYNEQFF. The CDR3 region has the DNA TGTGCCAGCAGCGTAGAATCCACCAATAGCGGGGGCTCCTACAATGAGCAGTTCTTC.

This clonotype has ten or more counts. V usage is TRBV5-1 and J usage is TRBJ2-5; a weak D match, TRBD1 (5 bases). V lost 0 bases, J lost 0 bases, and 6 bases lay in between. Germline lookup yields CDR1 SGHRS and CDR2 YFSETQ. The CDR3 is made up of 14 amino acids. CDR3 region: CASSLGTNQETQYF. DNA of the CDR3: TGCGCCAGCAGCTTGGGGACAAACCAAGAGACCCAGTACTTC.

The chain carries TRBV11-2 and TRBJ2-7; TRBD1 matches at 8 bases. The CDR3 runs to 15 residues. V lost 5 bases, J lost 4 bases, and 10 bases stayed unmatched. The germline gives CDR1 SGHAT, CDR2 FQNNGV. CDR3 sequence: CASSEPGTGIYEQYF. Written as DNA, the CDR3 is TGTGCCAGCAGCGAACCCGGGACAGGTATTTACGAGCAGTACTTC.